Shown below are 29 T cell receptor beta chains from a single sample sequenced in a study of beta chain features in type 1 diabetes. Expressed TCRB transcripts were sequenced because the entire RNA isolate underwent reverse transcription. Generated by immunoSEQ multiplex PCR, the TCRdb table keeps only in-frame clones and is missing some. The sample carries 35,000 to 50,000 clones, roughly 50% recorded once. Source material: stem cell memory CD4+ T cells from blood. The receptors derive from a woman aged 25-40 years in good health.

The sample holds a few counts of this clone. This rearrangement joins TRBV7-2 to TRBJ2-5; 8 bases agree with TRBD2. CDR1 and CDR2 (germline): SGHTA, FQGNSA. CDR3 size: 16 residues. V shed 1 base and J 1 base; nucleotides not matched to a gene: 5. The CDR3 DNA reads TGTGCCAGCAGCTTAGGCGGTACTAGCGGCCAAGAGACCCAGTACTTC. Its protein is CASSLGGTSGQETQYF.

This clone appeared a few times. The chain is built from TRBV30 and TRBJ2-5; D gene ambiguous. The CDR3 runs 12 residues. The germline gives CDR1 GTSNPN, CDR2 SVGIG (reference sequence). V dropped 2 bases and J dropped 2 bases, with 6 bases sitting between them. The CDR3 nucleotides are TGTGCCTGGAGTTTAGCACAAGAGACCCAGTACTTC. Translated, it gives CAWSLAQETQYF.

This clone appeared a few times. The chain is built from TRBV28 and TRBJ1-5; 7 bases fit TRBD1. Losses at the gene ends were 6 bases for V and 6 bases for J; bases not matched to a gene: 11. Germline V gene sequence: CDR1 MDHEN, CDR2 SYDVKM. CDR3 size: 15 residues. CDR3 sequence reads: CASSPYSGGGQPQHF. Here the CDR3 DNA reads TGTGCCAGCAGCCCGTATTCAGGGGGAGGTCAGCCCCAGCATTTT.

This clone was detected a few times. The gene calls are TRBV7-2 and TRBJ2-5; 12 positions agree with TRBD2. The CDR3 has 16 residues. The germline V gene encodes CDR1 SGHTA and CDR2 FQGNSA. The J segment lost 5 bases and the V segment lost 2 bases, leaving 6 bases of the junction unmatched. Here the CDR3 reads CASSLTSGLAGETQYF. Written as DNA, the CDR3 is TGTGCCAGCAGCTTAACGTCAGGACTAGCGGGGGAGACCCAGTACTTC. The entire variable domain, with the rest obtained from reference TRBV7-2 and TRBJ2-5, is as follows: GAGVSQSPSNKVTEKGKDVELRCDPISGHTALYWYRQSLGQGLEFLIYFQGNSAPDKSGLPSDRFSAERTGGSVSTLTIQRTQQEDSAVYLCASSLTSGLAGETQYFGPGTRLLVL.

This clone turned up a few times. V is TRBV6-6 and J is TRBJ1-2, with 9 bases matching TRBD1. V shed 6 bases, J shed 3 bases, and the junction held 8 bases outside the gene matches. This CDR3 spans 15 amino acids. Germline V gene lookup returns CDR1 MNHNY and CDR2 SVGAGI (reference sequence). CDR3 in amino acids: CASRGTGGPDYGYTF. The CDR3 nucleotides read TGTGCCAGCAGGGGAACAGGGGGCCCAGACTATGGCTACACCTTC.

The rearrangement joins TRBV18 to TRBJ2-1, with 11 bases fitting TRBD2. The J segment lost 7 bases and the V segment lost 7 bases, leaving 3 bases of the junction unmatched. The germline CDR1 and CDR2 sequences are KGHSH and LQKENI. CDR3 length: 13 residues. CDR3 nucleotide sequence: TGTGCCAGCTTAGCGGGAGGGCCTAATGAGCAGTTCTTC. This sequence encodes CASLAGGPNEQFF.

This clone was seen a few times. V is TRBV30 and J is TRBJ1-4; D is perhaps TRBD1 (5 bases). The CDR3 loop spans 12 amino acids. The ends were cut back, 3 bases at V and 4 bases at J, with 6 bases in the middle. The V gene's germline CDR1 is GTSNPN and CDR2 SVGIG (reference sequence). This CDR3 reads CAWSRVNEKLFF. The CDR3 DNA is TGTGCCTGGAGCAGGGTTAATGAAAAACTGTTTTTT.

The V and J genes are TRBV11-2 and TRBJ1-1; D gene ambiguous. V was cut by 4 bases and J by 1 base, with 16 bases left in between. From germline, CDR1 is SGHAT and CDR2 FQNNGV. The CDR3 spans 16 residues. In DNA, the CDR3 is TGTGCCAGCAGCTCCGCTTTAGGAGCGGGGAACACTGAAGCTTTCTTT. It encodes CASSSALGAGNTEAFF.

The V and J genes are TRBV7-9 and TRBJ2-5; the match to TRBD2 covers 8 bases. The J segment lost 1 base and the V segment lost 2 bases, leaving 6 bases of the junction unmatched. The CDR3 has 16 amino acids. Per the germline V gene, CDR1 is SEHNR and CDR2 is FQNEAQ (reference sequence). Here the CDR3 DNA reads TGTGCCAGCAGCTTAATTGCGGGGGGTCTCCAAGAGACCCAGTACTTC. Amino acid sequence: CASSLIAGGLQETQYF.

This clone came up a few times. V gene TRBV28 combines with J gene TRBJ2-7; a weak D match, TRBD2 (5 bases). V shed 6 bases and J shed 0 bases, with 12 bases lying between them. The germline gives CDR1 MDHEN, CDR2 SYDVKM. The CDR3 length is 14 residues. CDR3 sequence reads: CASSPYGSSYEQYF. The CDR3 DNA is TGTGCCAGCAGCCCCTATGGGAGCTCCTACGAGCAGTACTTC.

This clone was counted once. V and J are TRBV30 and TRBJ2-5; 8 bases match TRBD1. V trimming: 4 bases; J trimming: 5 bases; junction bases outside the gene matches: 9. Germline V gives CDR1 GTSNPN, CDR2 SVGIG (reference sequence). This CDR3 comprises 14 residues. CDR3 loop: CAWTRQGLGETQYF. For the CDR3, the DNA is TGTGCCTGGACCAGACAGGGGCTCGGGGAGACCCAGTACTTC.

As to this clone: Its ends do not fully match the called genes, so a read error is possible. This sequence joins TRBV7-2 and TRBJ2-7, with D hard to call. The CDR3 contains 12 residues. The germline V gene has CDR1 SGHTA and CDR2 FQGNSA. CDR3 nucleotide sequence: TGTGCCAGCAGCGTAGCCACCTACGAGCAGTACTTC. Its protein product is CASSVATYEQYF.

J is TRBJ1-2 and V is TRBV30; D not resolved. V lost 0 bases and J 12 bases, leaving 14 bases between the germline ends. Germline V gene sequence: CDR1 GTSNPN, CDR2 SVGIG (reference sequence). The CDR3 consists of 12 residues. DNA of the CDR3: TGTGCCTGGAGTGTACCCCGACCTGGGCACACCTTC. This gives the protein CAWSVPRPGHTF.

The chain couples TRBV9 to TRBJ2-2, with D perhaps TRBD2 (5 bases). The CDR3 runs 15 residues. V shed 3 bases and J shed 5 bases, with 14 bases lying between them. Germline V gives CDR1 SGDLS, CDR2 YYNGEE. CDR3 in DNA: TGTGCCAGCAGCGGGGGAGTGGTAAGGACCGGGGAGCTGTTTTTT. This sequence encodes CASSGGVVRTGELFF.

V is TRBV7-8 and J is TRBJ2-5, with D possibly being TRBD2 (6 bases). The ends were cut back, 5 bases at V and 5 bases at J, with 24 bases in the middle. Germline V gene sequence: CDR1 SGHVS, CDR2 FQNEAQ. The CDR3 is 17 residues long. Written as DNA, the CDR3 is TGTGCCAGCAGCCCAGGTCACGGGGCGGGAAGGCGGGAGACCCAGTACTTC. It translates to CASSPGHGAGRRETQYF. The variable domain in full, completed from reference TRBV7-8 and TRBJ2-5, reads GAGVSQSPRYKVAKRGQDVALRCDPISGHVSLFWYQQALGQGPEFLTYFQNEAQLDKSGLPSDRFFAERPEGSVSTLKIQRTQQEDSAVYLCASSPGHGAGRRETQYFGPGTRLLVL.

This chain connects TRBV29-1 to TRBJ2-7, with TRBD2 matching over 14 bases. CDR3 length: 16 amino acids. Germline CDR1 reads SQVTM; CDR2 reads ANQGSEA. The ends lost 4 bases at V and 7 bases at J; junction bases unmatched: 12. CDR3 sequence: CSVGAGLAGADREQYF. The CDR3 nucleotides are TGCAGCGTTGGGGCGGGACTAGCGGGAGCCGATCGGGAGCAGTACTTC.

The chain has TRBV25-1 and TRBJ2-1; TRBD1 matches 8 bases. With V trimmed by 6 bases and J by 5 bases, 3 bases remained unmatched. The CDR3 is made up of 13 amino acids. Germline CDR1 MGHDK, CDR2 SYGVNS. In DNA form, the CDR3 reads TGTGCCAGCAGGGGGGACAGGAACAATGAGCAGTTCTTC. It encodes CASRGDRNNEQFF.

The V and J genes are TRBV2 and TRBJ1-1, with D possibly being TRBD1 (5 bases). The CDR3 length is 14 residues. Germline V gives CDR1 SNHLY, CDR2 FYNNEI. V gave up 9 bases and J gave up 3 bases, with 17 bases separating them. CDR3 residues: CASSSFGGDTEAFF. As DNA, the CDR3 is TGTGCCAGTTCCTCGTTCGGGGGGGACACTGAAGCTTTCTTT.

The rearrangement uses TRBV14 and TRBJ2-1; 11 positions agree with TRBD1. V gave up 3 bases and J gave up 8 bases; unmatched junction bases: 12. The CDR3 covers 17 residues. CDR1 and CDR2 from the germline V gene are SGHDN and FVKESK. CDR3 nucleotide sequence: TGTGCCAGCAGCCACACCCAACCGGGACAGGGGGACCATGAGCAGTTCTTC. Translated: CASSHTQPGQGDHEQFF.

J is TRBJ2-1 and V is TRBV2; D is possibly TRBD1 (5 bases). This CDR3 comprises 13 residues. Trimming removed 6 bases at V and 3 bases at J, with 9 bases between. Germline CDR1 and CDR2: SNHLY and FYNNEI. This chain's CDR3 is CASRQGFYNEQFF. DNA for the CDR3: TGTGCCAGCAGGCAGGGTTTCTACAATGAGCAGTTCTTC.

The chain links TRBV2 to TRBJ2-2, with TRBD1 matching over 7 bases. The germline gives CDR1 SNHLY, CDR2 FYNNEI. The CDR3 sequence is 16 residues long. V lost 3 bases and J lost 2; bases outside the gene matches: 6. CDR3 nucleotides: TGTGCCAGCAGTGATCAGGGACAGATAAACACCGGGGAGCTGTTTTTT. Protein sequence: CASSDQGQINTGELFF. The full variable domain, with the rest looked up from reference TRBV2 and TRBJ2-2, is EPEVTQTPSHQVTQMGQEVILRCVPISNHLYFYWYRQILGQKVEFLVSFYNNEISEKSEIFDDQFSVERPDGSNFTLKIRSTKLEDSAMYFCASSDQGQINTGELFFGEGSRLTVL.

The chain has TRBV5-4 and TRBJ1-2; TRBD1 might be the D (6 bases). V dropped 0 bases and J dropped 3 bases, with 15 bases sitting between them. This CDR3 contains 16 residues. Looked up from germline, CDR1 is SGHNT and CDR2 is YYREEE (reference sequence). The CDR3, as DNA: TGTGCCAGCAGCTTGGGCGGGGGGCGCGCGGACTATGGCTACACCTTC. It is translated as CASSLGGGRADYGYTF.

This clone was observed a few times. The chain joins TRBV7-8 to TRBJ2-5; tentative D call: TRBD2 (5 bases). The V gene lost 1 base and the J gene lost 2 bases, with 5 bases spanning the gap. The V gene's germline CDR1 is SGHVS and CDR2 FQNEAQ. CDR3 length equals 13 residues. The CDR3 loop reads CASSLGEQETQYF. Here the CDR3 DNA reads TGTGCCAGCAGCTTAGGGGAGCAAGAGACCCAGTACTTC.

The V call is TRBV4-2, the J call TRBJ2-5; 7 bases are shared with TRBD1. The germline V gene has CDR1 LGHNA and CDR2 YNFKEQ. The CDR3 has 14 residues. Unmatched junction bases numbered 7, after V lost 1 base and J lost 8 bases. The CDR3 here is CASSQGTGGKTQYF. CDR3 sequence (DNA): TGTGCCAGCAGCCAAGGGACAGGCGGTAAAACCCAGTACTTC.

This clone was picked up a small number of times. This chain links TRBV7-2 with TRBJ2-3; 7 nucleotides line up with TRBD2. Germline loops: CDR1 SGHTA, CDR2 FQGNSA. After removal of 5 bases from V and 2 bases from J, the junction contained 4 bases not matched to a gene. The CDR3 consists of 14 residues. CDR3 coding DNA: TGTGCCAGCAGCCCGGGACTACCCACAGATACGCAGTATTTT. This codes for CASSPGLPTDTQYF.

The chain joins TRBV7-2 to TRBJ2-1; TRBD2 matches at 10 bases. J lost 10 bases, V lost 1 base, and 10 bases had no gene match. The CDR3 totals 16 residues. Germline V gene data show CDR1 as SGHTA and CDR2 as FQGNSA. The CDR3 nucleotides are TGTGCCAGCAGCTTAGACGGGCTAGCGGGAGCCCAGGAGCAGTTCTTC. Translating it yields CASSLDGLAGAQEQFF.

The chain employs TRBV5-1 and TRBJ2-2; 9 positions agree with TRBD1. Germline trimming cut 0 bases from V and 5 bases from J; bases unmatched to any gene: 5. The length of the CDR3 is 16 residues. Looked up from germline, CDR1 is SGHRS and CDR2 is YFSETQ. CDR3 sequence: CASSLAVTGGTGELFF. The DNA of the CDR3 is TGCGCCAGCAGCTTGGCCGTGACAGGGGGGACCGGGGAGCTGTTTTTT.

V usage is TRBV18 and J usage is TRBJ1-2, with TRBD1 matching over 7 bases. The CDR3 loop spans 14 amino acids. The J segment lost 2 bases and the V segment lost 3 bases, leaving 3 bases of the junction unmatched. Germline V gene data show CDR1 as KGHSH and CDR2 as LQKENI. The CDR3 reads CASSPGDRNYGYTF. Here the CDR3 DNA reads TGTGCCAGCTCACCGGGGGACAGAAACTATGGCTACACCTTC.

The V call is TRBV7-2, the J call TRBJ2-1, with TRBD2 identical over 10 bases. The CDR3 loop spans 15 amino acids. With 5 bases clipped from V and 4 bases from J, the junction kept 5 bases outside the gene matches. CDR1 is SGHTA and CDR2 is FQGNSA in the germline V gene. The CDR3 nucleotides read TGTGCCAGCAGCCTAAGGACTAGCGGTTACAATGAGCAGTTCTTC. It encodes CASSLRTSGYNEQFF.